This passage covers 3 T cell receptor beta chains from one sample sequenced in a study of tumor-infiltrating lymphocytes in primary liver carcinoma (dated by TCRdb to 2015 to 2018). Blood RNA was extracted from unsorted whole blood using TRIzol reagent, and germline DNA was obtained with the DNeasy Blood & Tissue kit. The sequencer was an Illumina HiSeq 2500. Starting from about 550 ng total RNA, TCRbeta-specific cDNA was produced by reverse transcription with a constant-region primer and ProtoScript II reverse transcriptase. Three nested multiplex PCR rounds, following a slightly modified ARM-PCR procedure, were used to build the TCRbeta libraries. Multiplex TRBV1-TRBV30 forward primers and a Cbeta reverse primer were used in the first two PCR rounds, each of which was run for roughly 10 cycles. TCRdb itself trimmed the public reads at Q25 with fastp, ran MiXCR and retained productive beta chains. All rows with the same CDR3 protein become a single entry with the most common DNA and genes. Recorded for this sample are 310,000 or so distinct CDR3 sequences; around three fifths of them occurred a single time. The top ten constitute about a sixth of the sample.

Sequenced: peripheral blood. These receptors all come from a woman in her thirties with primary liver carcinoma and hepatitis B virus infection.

CDR3 in amino acids: CASNTFGPWNEQFF. CDR3 DNA sequence: TGTGCCAGCAACACGTTTGGCCCTTGGAATGAGCAGTTCTTC. This sequence joins TRBV6-6 and TRBJ2-1, with unresolved D. This CDR3 has 14 residues. The V gene's germline CDR1 is MNHNY and CDR2 SVGAGI (reference sequence). The ends were cut back, 7 bases at V and 7 bases at J, with 17 bases in the middle.

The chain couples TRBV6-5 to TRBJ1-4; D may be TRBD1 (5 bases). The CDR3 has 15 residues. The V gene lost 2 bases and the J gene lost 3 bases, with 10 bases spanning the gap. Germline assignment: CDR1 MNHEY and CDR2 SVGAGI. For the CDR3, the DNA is TGTGCCAGCAGTTACGTAGGGGATTCTAATGAAAAACTGTTTTTT. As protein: CASSYVGDSNEKLFF.

In DNA, the CDR3 is TGTGCCAGCAGTTTAAGACAGCCCAATGAGCAGTTCTTC. The encoded protein is CASSLRQPNEQFF. J is TRBJ2-1 and V is TRBV12-3 or TRBV12-4, with TRBD1 as a possible D gene (5 bases). Trimming left V 2 bases short and J 6 bases short, with 8 bases between. The CDR3 spans 13 residues.